This TCR beta chain was captured in a study of cytomegalovirus exposure and HLA in healthy donors. CDR3 length: 14 amino acids. Germline lookup yields CDR1 MNHEY and CDR2 SVGAGI. Trimming removed 4 bases from V and 6 bases from J, with 12 bases in between. The PCR was carried out with 60 Vbeta primers and 13 Jbeta primers. Repertoires were generated with immunoSEQ multiplex PCR, while TCRdb's copy carries only in-frame clones and drops some. The sample shows approximately 150,000 clones, around three quarters of them seen only once. In its sample, this clone was seen once. Sequenced material: PBMCs. The chain couples TRBV6-5 to TRBJ2-2, with unresolved D. The receptor was derived from a woman in her late teens or twenties in good health and CMV-seropositive. CDR3 coding DNA: TGTGCCAGCAGTTTCAATTACTCGCCCGGGGAGCTGTTTTTT. It translates to CASSFNYSPGELFF.